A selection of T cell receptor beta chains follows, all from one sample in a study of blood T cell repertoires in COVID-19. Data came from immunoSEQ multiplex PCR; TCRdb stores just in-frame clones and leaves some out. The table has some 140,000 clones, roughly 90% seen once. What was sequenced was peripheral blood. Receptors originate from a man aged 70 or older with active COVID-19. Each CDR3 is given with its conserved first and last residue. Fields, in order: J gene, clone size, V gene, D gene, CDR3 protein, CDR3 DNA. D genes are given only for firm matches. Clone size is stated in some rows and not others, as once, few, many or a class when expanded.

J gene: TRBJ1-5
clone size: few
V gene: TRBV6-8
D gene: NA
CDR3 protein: CASSSSGEGGNQPQHF
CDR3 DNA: TGTGCCAGCAGTTCGTCGGGGGAGGGTGGCAATCAGCCCCAGCATTTT

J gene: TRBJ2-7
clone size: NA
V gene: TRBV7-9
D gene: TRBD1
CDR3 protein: CASSPGTGVYEQYF
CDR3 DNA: TGTGCCAGCAGCCCCGGGACAGGGGTTTACGAGCAGTACTTC

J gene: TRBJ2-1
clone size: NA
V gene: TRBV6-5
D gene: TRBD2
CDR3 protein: CASSRGLADYNEQFF
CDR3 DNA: TGTGCCAGCAGCCGTGGACTAGCGGACTACAATGAGCAGTTCTTC

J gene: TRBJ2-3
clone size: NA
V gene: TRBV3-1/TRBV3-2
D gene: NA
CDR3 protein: CASSPPSWAGRDTQYF
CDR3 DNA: TGTGCCAGCAGCCCTCCAAGTTGGGCGGGACGTGATACGCAGTATTTT

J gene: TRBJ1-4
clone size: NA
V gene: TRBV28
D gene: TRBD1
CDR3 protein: CASSLPRGLREKLFF
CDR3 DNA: TGTGCCAGCAGTTTACCCAGGGGGTTGCGCGAAAAACTGTTTTTT

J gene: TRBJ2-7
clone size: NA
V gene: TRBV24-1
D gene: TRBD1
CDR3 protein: CATSDTGTGIDEQYF
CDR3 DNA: TGTGCCACCAGTGATACCGGGACAGGGATAGACGAGCAGTACTTC

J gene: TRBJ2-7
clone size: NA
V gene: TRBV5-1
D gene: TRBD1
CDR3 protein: CASSLRLRQGTYEQYF
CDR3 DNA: TGCGCCAGCAGCTTGCGTCTGAGACAGGGTACCTACGAGCAGTACTTC

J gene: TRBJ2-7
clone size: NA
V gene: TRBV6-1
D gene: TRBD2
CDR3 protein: CASSEIVAGSGEQYF
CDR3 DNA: TGTGCCAGCAGTGAAATAGTAGCGGGATCGGGCGAGCAGTACTTC

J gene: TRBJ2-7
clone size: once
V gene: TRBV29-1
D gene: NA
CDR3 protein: CSVVGVYEQYF
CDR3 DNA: TGCAGCGTTGTGGGAGTCTACGAGCAGTACTTC

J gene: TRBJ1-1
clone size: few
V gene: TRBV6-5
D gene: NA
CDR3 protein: CASSRTGTEAFF
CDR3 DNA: TGTGCCAGCAGCCGAACGGGGACTGAAGCTTTCTTT

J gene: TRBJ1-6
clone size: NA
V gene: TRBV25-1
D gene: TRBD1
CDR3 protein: CASSVRTGHSPLHF
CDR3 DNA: TGTGCCAGCAGTGTTCGGACAGGGCATTCACCCCTCCACTTT

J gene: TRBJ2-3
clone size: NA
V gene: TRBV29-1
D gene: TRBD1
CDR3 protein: CSVEGQGAADTQYF
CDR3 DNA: TGCAGCGTTGAAGGACAGGGGGCGGCAGATACGCAGTATTTT

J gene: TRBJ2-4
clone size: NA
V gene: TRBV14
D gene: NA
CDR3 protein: CASSQAGGAKNIQYF
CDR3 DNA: TGTGCCAGCAGCCAAGCGGGTGGGGCCAAAAACATTCAGTACTTC

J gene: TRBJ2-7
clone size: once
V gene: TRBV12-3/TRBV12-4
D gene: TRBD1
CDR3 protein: CASSFSRGEQYF
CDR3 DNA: TGTGCCAGCAGCTTTTCCAGGGGGGAGCAGTACTTC

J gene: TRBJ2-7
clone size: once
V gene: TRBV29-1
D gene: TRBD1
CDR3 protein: CSVETGGYEQYF
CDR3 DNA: TGCAGCGTTGAGACAGGGGGCTACGAGCAGTACTTC

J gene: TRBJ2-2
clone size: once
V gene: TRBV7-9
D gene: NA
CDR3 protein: CASGQGLAGELFF
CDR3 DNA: TGTGCCAGCGGCCAGGGGTTGGCCGGGGAGCTGTTTTTT

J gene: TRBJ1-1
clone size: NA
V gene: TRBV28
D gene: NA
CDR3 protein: CASSPPGQLFEAFF
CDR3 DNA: TGTGCCAGCAGTCCCCCCGGACAGCTTTTTGAAGCTTTCTTT

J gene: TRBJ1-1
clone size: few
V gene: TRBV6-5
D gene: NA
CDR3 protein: CASSLSTGGNTEAFF
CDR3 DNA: TGTGCCAGCAGTCTTTCGACGGGGGGGAACACTGAAGCTTTCTTT

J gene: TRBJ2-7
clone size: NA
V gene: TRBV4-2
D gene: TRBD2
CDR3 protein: CASSQGASGSSEQYF
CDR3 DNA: TGTGCCAGCAGCCAAGGGGCTAGCGGGAGTTCCGAGCAGTACTTC

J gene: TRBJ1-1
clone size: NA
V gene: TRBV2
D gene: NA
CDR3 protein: CASSEVSHTEAFF
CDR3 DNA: TGTGCCAGCAGTGAAGTCAGTCACACTGAAGCTTTCTTT

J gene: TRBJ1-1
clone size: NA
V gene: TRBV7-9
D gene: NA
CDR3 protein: CASSMRVANRDSATEAFF
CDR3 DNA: TGTGCCAGCAGCATGCGTGTGGCGAACAGGGATTCGGCCACTGAAGCTTTCTTT

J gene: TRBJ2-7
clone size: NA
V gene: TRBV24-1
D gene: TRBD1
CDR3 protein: CATGRQGTYEQYF
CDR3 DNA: TGTGCCACCGGAAGACAGGGCACCTACGAGCAGTACTTC

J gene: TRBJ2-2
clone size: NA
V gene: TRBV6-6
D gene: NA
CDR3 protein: CASSNPEVDTGELFF
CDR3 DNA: TGTGCCAGCAGTAACCCGGAGGTGGACACCGGGGAGCTGTTTTTT

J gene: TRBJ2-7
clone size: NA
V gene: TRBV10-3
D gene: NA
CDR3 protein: CAISERASPYEQYF
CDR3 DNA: TGTGCCATCAGTGAGAGGGCTAGCCCCTACGAGCAGTACTTC

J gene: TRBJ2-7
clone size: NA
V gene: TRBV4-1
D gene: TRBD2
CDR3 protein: CASSQVAGASYEQYF
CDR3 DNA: TGCGCCAGCAGCCAAGTAGCGGGAGCCTCCTACGAGCAGTACTTC

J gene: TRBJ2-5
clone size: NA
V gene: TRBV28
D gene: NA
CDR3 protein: CASSLGGTVGETQYF
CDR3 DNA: TGTGCCAGCAGCCTAGGCGGGACAGTCGGAGAGACCCAGTACTTC

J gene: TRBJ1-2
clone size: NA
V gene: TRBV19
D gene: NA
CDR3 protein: CATRGGVGDYGYTF
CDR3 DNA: TGTGCCACTCGGGGGGGCGTAGGGGACTATGGCTACACCTTC

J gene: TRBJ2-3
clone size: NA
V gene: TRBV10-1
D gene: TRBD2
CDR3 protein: CASNPGLAGGVSTDTQYF
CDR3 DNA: TGCGCCAGCAACCCCGGGCTAGCGGGAGGAGTTAGCACAGATACGCAGTATTTT

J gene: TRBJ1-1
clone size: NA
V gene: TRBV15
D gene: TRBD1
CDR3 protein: CATSSEQGITEAFF
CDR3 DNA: TGTGCCACCAGCAGCGAACAGGGGATCACTGAAGCTTTCTTT

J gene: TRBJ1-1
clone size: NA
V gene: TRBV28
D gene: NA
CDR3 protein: CASSSRGQVTEAFF
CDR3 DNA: TGTGCCAGCAGTTCTAGGGGCCAGGTGACTGAAGCTTTCTTT

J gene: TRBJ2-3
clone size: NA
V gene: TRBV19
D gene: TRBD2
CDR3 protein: CASGRAFTDTQYF
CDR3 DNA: TGTGCCAGTGGGAGGGCCTTTACAGATACGCAGTATTTT

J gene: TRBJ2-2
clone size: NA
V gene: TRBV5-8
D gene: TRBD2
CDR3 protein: CASRRGLAGTGELFF
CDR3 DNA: TGTGCCAGCAGAAGGGGACTAGCGGGCACCGGGGAGCTGTTTTTT

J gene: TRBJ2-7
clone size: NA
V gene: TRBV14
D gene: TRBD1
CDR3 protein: CASSSGGPYEQYF
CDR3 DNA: TGTGCCAGCAGTTCAGGGGGCCCCTACGAGCAGTACTTC

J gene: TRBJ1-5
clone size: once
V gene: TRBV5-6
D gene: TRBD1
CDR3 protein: CASSATGDAQPQHF
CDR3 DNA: TGTGCCAGCAGCGCCACAGGGGATGCCCAGCCCCAGCATTTT

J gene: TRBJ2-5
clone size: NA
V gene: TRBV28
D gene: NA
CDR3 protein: CASSFRSQETQYF
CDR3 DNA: TGTGCCAGCAGTTTTCGCAGTCAAGAGACCCAGTACTTC

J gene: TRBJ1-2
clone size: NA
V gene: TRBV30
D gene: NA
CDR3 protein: CAWSVLPGGYGYTF
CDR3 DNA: TGTGCCTGGAGTGTACTCCCGGGGGGCTATGGCTACACCTTC

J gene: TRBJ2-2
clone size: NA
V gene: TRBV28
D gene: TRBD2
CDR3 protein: CASGLAGWVGELFF
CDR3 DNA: TGTGCCAGCGGGTTAGCGGGATGGGTCGGGGAGCTGTTTTTT

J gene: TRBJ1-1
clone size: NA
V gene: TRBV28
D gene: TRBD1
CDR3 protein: CASSPTGEANTEAFF
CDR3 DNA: TGTGCCAGCAGCCCTACAGGGGAGGCGAACACTGAAGCTTTCTTT

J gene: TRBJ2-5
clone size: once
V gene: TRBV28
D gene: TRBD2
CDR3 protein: CASSGAGTSGRVGETQYF
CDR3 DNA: TGTGCCAGCAGTGGCGCTGGGACTAGCGGGAGGGTTGGGGAGACCCAGTACTTC

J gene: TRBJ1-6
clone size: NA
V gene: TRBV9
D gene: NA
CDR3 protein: CASSPAPLDGDNSPLHF
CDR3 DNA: TGTGCCAGCAGCCCCGCCCCTCTCGACGGAGATAATTCACCCCTCCACTTT

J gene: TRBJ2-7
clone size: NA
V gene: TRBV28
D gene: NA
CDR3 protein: CASSLTGRVSSYEQYF
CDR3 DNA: TGTGCCAGCAGTTTAACGGGAAGGGTCTCCTCCTACGAGCAGTACTTC

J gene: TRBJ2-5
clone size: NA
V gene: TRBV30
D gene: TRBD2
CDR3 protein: CAWSGLAGGRKTQYF
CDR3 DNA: TGTGCCTGGAGTGGCCTAGCGGGAGGTCGAAAGACCCAGTACTTC

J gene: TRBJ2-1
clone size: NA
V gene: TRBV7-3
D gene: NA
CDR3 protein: CASTPGGTSYNEQFF
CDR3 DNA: TGTGCCAGCACCCCTGGGGGGACCTCCTACAATGAGCAGTTCTTC

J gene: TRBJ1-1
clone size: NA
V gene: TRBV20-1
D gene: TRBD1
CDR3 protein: CSAGGTGMNTEAFF
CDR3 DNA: TGCAGTGCTGGTGGGACAGGAATGAACACTGAAGCTTTCTTT

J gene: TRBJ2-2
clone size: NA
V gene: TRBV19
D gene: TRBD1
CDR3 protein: CASSQRTGRSAGELFF
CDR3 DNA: TGTGCCAGTAGTCAACGGACAGGGAGGAGTGCCGGGGAGCTGTTTTTT

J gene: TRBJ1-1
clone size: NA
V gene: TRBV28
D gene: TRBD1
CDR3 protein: CASSSDRVLTEAFF
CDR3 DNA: TGTGCCAGCAGTAGCGACAGGGTCCTCACTGAAGCTTTCTTT

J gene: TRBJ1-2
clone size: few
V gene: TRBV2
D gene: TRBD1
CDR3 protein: CASTEGTGNLYGYTF
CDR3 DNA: TGTGCCAGCACCGAAGGGACAGGGAATCTATATGGCTACACCTTC

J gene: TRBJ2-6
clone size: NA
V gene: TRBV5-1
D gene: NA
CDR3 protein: CASSFLEGVYSGANVLTF
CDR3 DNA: TGCGCCAGCAGCTTCTTGGAGGGCGTGTACTCTGGGGCCAACGTCCTGACTTTC

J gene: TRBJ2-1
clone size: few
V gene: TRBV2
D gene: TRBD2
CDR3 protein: CASRLLAGGPGEQFF
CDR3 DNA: TGTGCCAGCAGATTATTAGCGGGAGGGCCAGGTGAGCAGTTCTTC

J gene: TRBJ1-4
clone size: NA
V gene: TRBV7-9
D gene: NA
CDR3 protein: CASSFRRDNEKLFF
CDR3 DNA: TGTGCCAGCAGCTTCAGACGGGACAACGAAAAACTGTTTTTT

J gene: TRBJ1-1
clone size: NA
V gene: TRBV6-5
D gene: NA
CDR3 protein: CASTTGSRNTEAFF
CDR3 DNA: TGTGCCAGCACCACAGGCAGCAGAAATACTGAAGCTTTCTTT

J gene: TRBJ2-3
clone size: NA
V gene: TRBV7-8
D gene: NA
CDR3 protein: CASSLVASGTDTQYF
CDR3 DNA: TGTGCCAGCAGCTTAGTGGCTAGCGGCACAGATACGCAGTATTTT

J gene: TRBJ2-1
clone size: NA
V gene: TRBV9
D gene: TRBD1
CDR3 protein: CASSDTRDRASSYNEQFF
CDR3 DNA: TGTGCCAGCAGCGATACCCGGGACAGGGCTAGCTCCTACAATGAGCAGTTCTTC